One and the same sample provided the 28 T cell receptor beta chains below, sequenced in a study of blood T cell repertoires in COVID-19. The assay was immunoSEQ multiplex PCR, and TCRdb's table has in-frame clones only and misses some. Of 45,000 to 50,000 clones in the sample, roughly 83% are singletons; the top ten hold about three fifths. The sample taken for sequencing was peripheral blood. These receptors were obtained from a man between 65 and 85 years old with acute or convalescent COVID-19.

This chain joins TRBV20-1 and TRBJ2-1, with D tentatively TRBD2 (6 bases). From germline, CDR1 is DFQATT and CDR2 SNEGSKA (reference sequence). Trimming shortened V by 3 bases and J by 0 bases, and 9 bases separated the two germline ends. The CDR3 runs to 14 residues. The CDR3 loop is CSASRGSSYNEQFF. The CDR3 DNA follows: TGCAGTGCTAGTCGGGGGAGCTCCTACAATGAGCAGTTCTTC.

In DNA form, the CDR3 reads TGTGCCAGCAGCGGCCAAGGCAGAGGGTTTGAGACCCAGTACTTC. Its translation is CASSGQGRGFETQYF. The chain employs TRBV9 and TRBJ2-5, with D perhaps matching TRBD2 (5 bases). The CDR3 is 15 amino acids. CDR1 is SGDLS, CDR2 YYNGEE, per germline. Trimming removed 3 bases from V and 5 bases from J, with 17 bases in between.

The chain couples TRBV5-1 to TRBJ1-6; D ambiguous. CDR1 SGHRS and CDR2 YFSETQ come from the germline V gene. The CDR3 extends over 16 amino acids. V was trimmed by 4 bases and J by 0 bases, leaving 11 bases between them. The CDR3 sequence is CASSITESSYNSPLHF. DNA for the CDR3: TGCGCCAGCAGCATCACAGAGAGCTCCTATAATTCACCCCTCCACTTT.

V gene TRBV3-1 (or the pseudogene TRBV3-2) combines with J gene TRBJ2-5; D is ambiguous. The CDR3 runs to 12 residues. Germline-derived CDR1 and CDR2 are LGHDT and YNNKEL (reference sequence). V was cut by 3 bases and J by 5 bases, with 7 bases left in between. CDR3 sequence: CASSHAEETQYF. CDR3 DNA sequence: TGTGCCAGCAGCCACGCGGAGGAGACCCAGTACTTC.

The chain links TRBV6-1 to TRBJ1-5; D not resolved. Germline CDR1 is MNHNS and CDR2 is SASEGT. The CDR3 is 13 amino acids. V was cut by 3 bases and J by 9 bases, with 12 bases left in between. DNA of the CDR3: TGTGCCAGCAGTGACGACCTGTGGAGGCCCCAGCATTTT. This encodes CASSDDLWRPQHF.

This sequence joins TRBV6-5 and TRBJ1-4; the match to TRBD1 covers 10 bases. This CDR3 region has 15 residues. Germline CDR1 is MNHEY and CDR2 is SVGAGI. V lost 1 base and J lost 7; bases outside the gene matches: 3. CDR3 amino acids: CASSYLDRGREKLFF. CDR3 nucleotide sequence: TGTGCCAGCAGTTACTTAGACAGGGGGCGTGAAAAACTGTTTTTT.

This clone was observed once. The chain has TRBV6-5 and TRBJ2-3, with 8 bases aligning to TRBD2. Per the germline V gene, CDR1 is MNHEY and CDR2 is SVGAGI. The CDR3 has 16 amino acids. V was pared by 0 bases and J by 3 bases, with 5 bases of the junction left unmatched. CDR3 bases: TGTGCCAGCAGTTACTCGAGGAGCGGGAGAACAGATACGCAGTATTTT. This encodes CASSYSRSGRTDTQYF.

J is TRBJ2-2 and V is TRBV4-1; D call uncertain. Germline V gives CDR1 MGHRA, CDR2 YSYEKL. The CDR3 loop spans 15 amino acids. The V gene lost 4 bases and the J gene lost 0 bases, with 9 bases spanning the gap. The CDR3: CASSLRGPNTGELFF. The CDR3 nucleotides read TGCGCCAGCAGCCTTAGAGGTCCGAACACCGGGGAGCTGTTTTTT.

This sequence joins TRBV5-8 and TRBJ2-1, with TRBD2 as a possible D gene (6 bases). Germline-derived CDR1 and CDR2 are SGHTS and YDEGEE. Trimming removed 4 bases from V and 12 bases from J, with 17 bases in between. The CDR3 extends over 13 amino acids. For the CDR3, the DNA is TGTGCCAGCAGCGGGACTGGGTTGGGCGGGCAGTTCTTC. Translated, it gives CASSGTGLGGQFF.

The chain joins TRBV6-4 to TRBJ2-7; TRBD2 matches at 11 bases. The length of the CDR3 is 17 residues. With 11 bases clipped from V and 10 bases from J, the junction kept 25 bases outside the gene matches. Looked up from germline, CDR1 is MRHNA and CDR2 is SNTAGT. CDR3 protein: CAATERTGLAASAHQYF. The CDR3 DNA is TGTGCCGCCACTGAACGGACGGGACTAGCGGCTTCGGCGCACCAGTACTTC.

V gene TRBV24-1 combines with J gene TRBJ1-5; 9 nucleotides line up with TRBD1. The CDR3 totals 15 residues. Germline CDR1 KGHDR, CDR2 SFDVKD. V was clipped by 4 bases and J by 7 bases; unmatched bases: 7. DNA of the CDR3: TGTGCCACCAGTGAACCGGGACAGGGTGGCCAGCCCCAGCATTTT. This sequence encodes CATSEPGQGGQPQHF.

The chain recombines TRBV10-1 with TRBJ2-7; possible D gene TRBD1, 6 bases. V dropped 5 bases and J dropped 3 bases, with 14 bases sitting between them. CDR3 size: 14 residues. CDR1 WNHNN and CDR2 SYGVQD come from the germline V gene (reference sequence). In DNA, the CDR3 is TGCGCCAGCAGTCGGACAGAGGGCTTCTACGAGCAGTACTTC. This translates into CASSRTEGFYEQYF.

The V call is TRBV5-1, the J call TRBJ2-2; D uncertain. This CDR3 is built from 15 residues. Germline assignment: CDR1 SGHRS and CDR2 YFSETQ. V lost 1 base to trimming and J lost 2 bases, with 9 bases between them. In nucleotides, the CDR3 is TGCGCCAGCAGCTTGTCAGTGATCAACACCGGGGAGCTGTTTTTT. Translating gives CASSLSVINTGELFF.

This chain connects TRBV27 to TRBJ2-7; 7 positions agree with TRBD1. The CDR3 totals 12 residues. Losses at the gene ends were 9 bases for V and 3 bases for J; bases not matched to a gene: 5. CDR1 is MNHEY and CDR2 is SMNVEV in the germline V gene (reference sequence). DNA of the CDR3: TGTGCCAGTAACGACAGGGACTACGAGCAGTACTTC. It encodes CASNDRDYEQYF.

The sample holds a few counts of this clone. The J gene is TRBJ2-3, the V gene TRBV27; 8 bases match TRBD1. This CDR3 spans 15 amino acids. Trimming took 6 bases from V and 4 from J; bases not matched to a gene: 9. The germline V gene encodes CDR1 MNHEY and CDR2 SMNVEV (reference sequence). CDR3 protein: CASRAPGQGADTQYF. The CDR3 DNA reads TGTGCCAGCAGGGCCCCCGGACAGGGCGCAGATACGCAGTATTTT.

V usage is TRBV21-1 and J usage is TRBJ1-1. TRBV21-1 is an annotated pseudogene. This CDR3 is built from 15 residues. As DNA, the CDR3 is TGTGCCAGCAGACCCGAGCTTACCGGGGGCACTGAAGCTTTCTTT. Translated, it gives CASRPELTGGTEAFF.

This sequence joins TRBV30 and TRBJ2-7; TRBD1 aligns across 10 bases. CDR3 length equals 14 residues. V shed 2 bases and J 2 bases; nucleotides not matched to a gene: 3. Germline CDR1 reads GTSNPN; CDR2 reads SVGIG (reference sequence). CDR3 DNA: TGTGCCTGGAGTCCGGGACAGGGGACCTACGAGCAGTACTTC. Its protein product is CAWSPGQGTYEQYF. Full variable domain (outside the CDR3, taken from reference TRBV30 and TRBJ2-7): SQTIHQWPATLVQPVGSPLSLECTVEGTSNPNLYWYRQAAGRGLQLLFYSVGIGQISSEVPQNLSASRPQDRQFILSSKKLLLSDSGFYLCAWSPGQGTYEQYFGPGTRLTVT.

V and J are TRBV5-1 and TRBJ1-1, with 9 nucleotides matching TRBD1. The V segment lost 0 bases and the J segment 4 bases; nucleotides outside the gene matches: 4. This CDR3 is built from 15 residues. The germline V gene encodes CDR1 SGHRS and CDR2 YFSETQ. The CDR3 is CASSLEGQGVTEAFF. As DNA, the CDR3 is TGCGCCAGCAGCTTGGAGGGACAGGGTGTCACTGAAGCTTTCTTT.

In this sample, this clone turned up many times. The V and J genes are TRBV24-1 and TRBJ2-3; a possible D gene is TRBD1 (5 bases). Trimming pared 5 bases from V and 4 bases from J, leaving 9 bases between. Germline V gene sequence: CDR1 KGHDR, CDR2 SFDVKD. The CDR3 has 13 amino acids. The CDR3 DNA sequence: TGTGCCACCAGTGGGGGCCACGCAGATACGCAGTATTTT. The encoded protein is CATSGGHADTQYF.

CDR3 amino acids: CASSKIREKLFF. The CDR3 DNA sequence: TGTGCCAGCAGCAAGATACGGGAAAAACTGTTTTTT. The gene calls are TRBV7-9 and TRBJ1-4; D uncertain. Germline V gives CDR1 SEHNR, CDR2 FQNEAQ (reference sequence). V was clipped by 5 bases and J by 8 bases, with 9 bases between them. The CDR3 is made up of 12 amino acids. Full variable domain (rest looked up from reference TRBV7-9 and TRBJ1-4): DTGVSQNPRHKITKRGQNVTFRCDPISEHNRLYWYRQTLGQGPEFLTYFQNEAQLEKSRLLSDRFSAERPKGSFSTLEIQRTEQGDSAMYLCASSKIREKLFFGSGTQLSVL.

This sequence joins TRBV6-6 and TRBJ2-1, with TRBD2 as a possible D gene (5 bases). V dropped 10 bases and J dropped 7 bases, with 17 bases sitting between them. Germline CDR1 is MNHNY and CDR2 is SVGAGI (reference sequence). The CDR3 is 13 residues long. In DNA, the CDR3 is TGTGCCATCTCTACGGGGTTAGGGAATGAGCAGTTCTTC. It codes for CAISTGLGNEQFF.

The chain employs TRBV7-8 and TRBJ2-7; the match to TRBD2 covers 7 bases. The germline CDR1 and CDR2 sequences are SGHVS and FQNEAQ. The CDR3 totals 13 residues. In nucleotides, the CDR3 is TGTGTCTTAGCGTGGGGGAGGGGCGGCGAGCAGTACTTC. This encodes CVLAWGRGGEQYF.

The chain recombines TRBV10-3 with TRBJ2-3, with D perhaps TRBD1 (6 bases). Deletions cut 8 bases from V and 5 bases from J, with 17 bases between. The CDR3 totals 14 residues. Germline-derived CDR1 and CDR2 are ENHRY and SYGVKD. DNA of the CDR3: TGTGCCATCGGTAATAGGGGGAATCAAGATACGCAGTATTTT. Translation gives CAIGNRGNQDTQYF.

The genes are TRBV7-2 and TRBJ2-3; 12 bases match TRBD2. CDR3 length equals 15 residues. Germline V gene lookup returns CDR1 SGHTA and CDR2 FQGNSA. Unmatched junction bases numbered 6, after V lost 7 bases and J lost 4 bases. In DNA form, the CDR3 reads TGTGCCAGCAACCTAGCGGGGGGGCAGGCAGATACGCAGTATTTT. Amino acids: CASNLAGGQADTQYF.

There are a few counts of this clone. This rearrangement joins TRBV29-1 to TRBJ2-1; D remains ambiguous. CDR1 is SQVTM, CDR2 ANQGSEA, per germline. The CDR3 extends over 15 amino acids. The V and J ends lost 4 bases and 0 bases respectively, with 13 bases between them. This CDR3 reads CSVVVEVSSYNEQFF. CDR3 in DNA: TGCAGCGTTGTAGTCGAGGTCAGCTCCTACAATGAGCAGTTCTTC.

This clone showed up just a few times. Other nucleotide sequences in the sample specify the same CDR3. This chain joins TRBV3-1 (or the pseudogene TRBV3-2) and TRBJ1-3; TRBD1 might be the D (6 bases). This CDR3 spans 13 amino acids. Trimming stripped 4 bases from V and 4 bases from J, with 8 bases between. Looked up from germline, CDR1 is LGHDT and CDR2 is YNNKEL (reference sequence). The CDR3 is CASSLQGGNTIYF. DNA for the CDR3: TGTGCCAGCAGCCTCCAGGGGGGAAACACCATATATTTT.

The chain employs TRBV28 and TRBJ1-5; perhaps TRBD1 as D (6 bases). The CDR3 loop spans 15 amino acids. Trimming pared 10 bases from V and 7 bases from J, leaving 23 bases between. The germline V gene encodes CDR1 MDHEN and CDR2 SYDVKM. The CDR3 sequence is CATLGGGRRGQPQHF. In nucleotides, the CDR3 is TGTGCCACCCTAGGGGGGGGACGTCGCGGGCAGCCCCAGCATTTT.

The J gene is TRBJ1-1, the V gene TRBV5-1; D is uncertain. The CDR3 is 13 residues long. V was clipped by 2 bases and J by 5 bases, with 10 bases between them. CDR1 and CDR2 from the germline V gene are SGHRS and YFSETQ. The CDR3 DNA reads TGCGCCAGCAGCTTCGAGGTACGGACTGAAGCTTTCTTT. As protein: CASSFEVRTEAFF.